One TCR beta chain is described in this entry. This sample is drawn from a study of T cells in Graves' hyperthyroidism and ophthalmopathy. TCR beta CDR3 regions were amplified from RNA. The HTBI set primed first-round TCR CDR3 RT-PCR. TCRdb fed the multiplex PCR reads into MiXCR, producing one record per CDR3 protein. The table lists approximately 330,000 distinct CDR3 sequences, about 20% of them singletons. The sequence was obtained from a woman between 50 and 59 years old with Graves' hyperthyroidism. What was sequenced was blood.

Written as DNA, the CDR3 is TGTGCCAGCAGCCGGTATAGGGACAGGGCCTACGAGCAGTACTTC. This sequence encodes CASSRYRDRAYEQYF. The chain joins TRBV3-1 to TRBJ2-7; 9 bases align to TRBD1. Looked up from germline, CDR1 is LGHDT and CDR2 is YNNKEL (reference sequence). V shed 4 bases and J 2 bases; nucleotides not matched to a gene: 6. The CDR3 has 15 residues.